These 5 T cell receptor beta chains share one sample of origin, sequenced in a study of blood T cell repertoires in COVID-19 (dated by TCRdb to between 2020 and 2021). The library was produced with the immunoSEQ multiplex PCR assay. TCRdb re-hosts the immuneACCESS table, in-frame sequences only. Its copies lack some clones; in the studies checked, an unresolved V gene accounts for under half of them, and the cause for the rest is not known. A total of 28,000 or so clones appear in this sample, 88% of them only once. Roughly 7.9% of the sample lies in the top ten. Sequencing input: peripheral blood. These receptors originate from a man in his sixties with COVID-19, enrolled during active disease.

This chain joins TRBV7-2 and TRBJ2-7; D not certain. The CDR3 extends over 12 amino acids. Trimming took off 5 bases at V and 6 bases at J, with 11 bases between the two ends. Germline V CDR1 and CDR2: SGHTA, FQGNSA. In DNA, the CDR3 is TGTGCCAGCAGCAATAAGATCGGCGAGCAGTACTTC. It yields the protein CASSNKIGEQYF.

The chain links TRBV5-5 to TRBJ2-7; TRBD2 agrees at 11 bases. The CDR3 is 15 amino acids. V gave up 9 bases and J gave up 0 bases; unmatched junction bases: 8. Germline lookup yields CDR1 SGHKS and CDR2 YYEKEE (reference sequence). CDR3 DNA sequence: TGTGCCACAGCCCCGGGGACTAGCGGCTCCTACGAGCAGTACTTC. It codes for CATAPGTSGSYEQYF.

In DNA form, the CDR3 reads TGTGCCAGCAGCACTCAGGGTGGCGAAAAACTGTTTTTT. Translation: CASSTQGGEKLFF. V gene TRBV7-2 combines with J gene TRBJ1-4; D may be TRBD1 (5 bases). The CDR3 runs to 13 residues. The germline V gene has CDR1 SGHTA and CDR2 FQGNSA. The V end was cut by 5 bases, the J end by 8 bases, with 12 bases between.

The J gene is TRBJ1-3, the V gene TRBV6-5, with 7 bases that match TRBD1. The V gene end was trimmed by 5 bases and the J gene end by 0 bases; junction bases not matched to a gene: 1. The CDR3 spans 14 residues. Per germline, CDR1 MNHEY and CDR2 SVGAGI. The CDR3 protein is CASSRDSSGNTIYF. CDR3 bases: TGTGCCAGCAGTCGGGACAGCTCTGGAAACACCATATATTTT.

The chain joins TRBV5-4 to TRBJ2-5; D call uncertain. Germline V gene data show CDR1 as SGHNT and CDR2 as YYREEE (reference sequence). The CDR3 runs 13 residues. Trimming shortened V by 4 bases and J by 2 bases, and 9 bases separated the two germline ends. Written as DNA, the CDR3 is TGTGCCAGCAGCAAACCCAGTCAAGAGACCCAGTACTTC. Translated, it gives CASSKPSQETQYF.